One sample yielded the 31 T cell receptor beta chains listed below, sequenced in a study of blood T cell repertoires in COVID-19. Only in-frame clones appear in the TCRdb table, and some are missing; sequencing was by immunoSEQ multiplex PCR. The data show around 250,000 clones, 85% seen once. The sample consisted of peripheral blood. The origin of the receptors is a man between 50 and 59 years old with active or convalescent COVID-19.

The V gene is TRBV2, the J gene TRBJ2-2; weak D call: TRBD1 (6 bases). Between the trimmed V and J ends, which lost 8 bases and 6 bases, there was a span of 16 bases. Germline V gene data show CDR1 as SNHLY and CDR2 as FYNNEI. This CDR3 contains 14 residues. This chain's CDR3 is CASADKQGAGELFF. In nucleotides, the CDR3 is TGTGCCAGCGCCGATAAACAGGGAGCCGGGGAGCTGTTTTTT.

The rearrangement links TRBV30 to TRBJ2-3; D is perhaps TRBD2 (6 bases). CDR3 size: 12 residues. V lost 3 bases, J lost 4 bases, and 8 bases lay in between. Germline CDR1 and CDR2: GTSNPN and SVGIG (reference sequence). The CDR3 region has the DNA TGTGCCTGGAGCCGGGAGCCAGATACGCAGTATTTT. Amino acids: CAWSREPDTQYF.

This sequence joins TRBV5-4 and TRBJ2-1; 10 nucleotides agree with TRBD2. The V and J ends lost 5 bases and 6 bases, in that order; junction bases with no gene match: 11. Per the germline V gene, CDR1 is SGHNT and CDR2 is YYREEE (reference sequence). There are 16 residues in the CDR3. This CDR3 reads CASSFALAGVVNEQFF. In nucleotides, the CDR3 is TGTGCCAGCAGTTTCGCCCTAGCGGGAGTTGTCAATGAGCAGTTCTTC. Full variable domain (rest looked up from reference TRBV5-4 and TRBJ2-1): ETGVTQSPTHLIKTRGQQVTLRCSSQSGHNTVSWYQQALGQGPQFIFQYYREEENGRGNFPPRFSGLQFPNYSSELNVNALELDDSALYLCASSFALAGVVNEQFFGPGTRLTVL.

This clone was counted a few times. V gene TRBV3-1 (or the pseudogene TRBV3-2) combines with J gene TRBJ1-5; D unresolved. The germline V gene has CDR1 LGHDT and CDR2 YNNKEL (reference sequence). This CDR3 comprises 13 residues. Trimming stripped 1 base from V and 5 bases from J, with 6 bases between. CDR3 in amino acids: CASSQVGDQPQHF. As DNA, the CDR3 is TGTGCCAGCAGCCAAGTTGGAGATCAGCCCCAGCATTTT.

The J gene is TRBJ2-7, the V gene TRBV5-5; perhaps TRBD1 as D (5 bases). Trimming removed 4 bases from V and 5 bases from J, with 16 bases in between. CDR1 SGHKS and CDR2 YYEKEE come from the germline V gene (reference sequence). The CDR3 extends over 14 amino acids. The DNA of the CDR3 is TGTGCCAGCAGCCCCCGGGTCGACAGTCACGAGCAGTACTTC. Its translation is CASSPRVDSHEQYF.

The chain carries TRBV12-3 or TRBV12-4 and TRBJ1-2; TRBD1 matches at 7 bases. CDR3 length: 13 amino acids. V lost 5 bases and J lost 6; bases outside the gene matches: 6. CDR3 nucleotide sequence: TGTGCCAGCAGTCCGACAGGGACTGATGGCTACACCTTC. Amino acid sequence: CASSPTGTDGYTF.

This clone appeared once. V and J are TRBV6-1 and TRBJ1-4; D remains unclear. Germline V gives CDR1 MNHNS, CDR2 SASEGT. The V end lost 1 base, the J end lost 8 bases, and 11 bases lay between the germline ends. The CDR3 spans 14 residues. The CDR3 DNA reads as TGTGCCAGCAGTGAAGTCATGACGGGGGAAAAACTGTTTTTT. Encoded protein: CASSEVMTGEKLFF.

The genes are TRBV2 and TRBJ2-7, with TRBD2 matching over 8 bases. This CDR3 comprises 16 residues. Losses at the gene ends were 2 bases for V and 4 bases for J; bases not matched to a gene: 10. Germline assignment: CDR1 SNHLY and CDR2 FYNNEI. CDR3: CASSELEGLGTYEQYF. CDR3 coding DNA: TGTGCCAGCAGTGAATTAGAGGGACTAGGGACTTACGAGCAGTACTTC.

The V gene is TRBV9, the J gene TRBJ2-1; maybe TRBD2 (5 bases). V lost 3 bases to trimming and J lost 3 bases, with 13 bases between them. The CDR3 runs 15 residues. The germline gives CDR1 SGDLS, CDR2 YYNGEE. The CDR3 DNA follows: TGTGCCAGCAGCGGGGTAGTGGGAGTCTACAATGAGCAGTTCTTC. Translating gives CASSGVVGVYNEQFF. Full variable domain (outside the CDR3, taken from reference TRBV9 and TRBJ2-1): DSGVTQTPKHLITATGQRVTLRCSPRSGDLSVYWYQQSLDQGLQFLIQYYNGEERAKGNILERFSAQQFPDLHSELNLSSLELGDSALYFCASSGVVGVYNEQFFGPGTRLTVL.

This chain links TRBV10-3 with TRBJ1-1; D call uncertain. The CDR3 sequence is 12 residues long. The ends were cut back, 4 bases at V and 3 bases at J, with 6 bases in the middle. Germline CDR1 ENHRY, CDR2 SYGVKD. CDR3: CAISAQDTEAFF. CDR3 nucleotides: TGTGCCATCAGTGCTCAGGACACTGAAGCTTTCTTT.

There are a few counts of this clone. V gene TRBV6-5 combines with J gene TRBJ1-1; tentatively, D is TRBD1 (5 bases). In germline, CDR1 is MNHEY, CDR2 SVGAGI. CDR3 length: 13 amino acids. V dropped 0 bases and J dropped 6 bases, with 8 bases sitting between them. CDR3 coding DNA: TGTGCCAGCAGTTACTCGGAGGGGTCTGAAGCTTTCTTT. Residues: CASSYSEGSEAFF.

CDR3 sequence reads: CASSQDIQGRSPLHF. CDR3 coding DNA: TGTGCCAGCAGCCAAGATATACAGGGGCGTTCACCCCTCCACTTT. The chain recombines TRBV14 with TRBJ1-6, with 7 bases matching TRBD1. CDR3 length: 15 residues. V shed 0 bases and J 9 bases; nucleotides not matched to a gene: 5. The V gene's germline CDR1 is SGHDN and CDR2 FVKESK.

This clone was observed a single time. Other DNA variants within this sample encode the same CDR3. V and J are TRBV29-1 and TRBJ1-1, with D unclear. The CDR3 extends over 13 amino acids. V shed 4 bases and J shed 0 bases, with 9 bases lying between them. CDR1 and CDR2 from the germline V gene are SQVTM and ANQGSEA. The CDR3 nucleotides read TGCAGCGTTGGCCGGGGAATGAACACTGAAGCTTTCTTT. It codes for CSVGRGMNTEAFF.

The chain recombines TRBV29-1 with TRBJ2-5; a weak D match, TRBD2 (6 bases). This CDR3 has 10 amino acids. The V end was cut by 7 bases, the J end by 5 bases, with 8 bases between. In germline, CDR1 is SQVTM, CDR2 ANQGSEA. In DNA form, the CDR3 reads TGCAGCGGTGGGGGGGAGACCCAGTACTTC. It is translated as CSGGGETQYF.

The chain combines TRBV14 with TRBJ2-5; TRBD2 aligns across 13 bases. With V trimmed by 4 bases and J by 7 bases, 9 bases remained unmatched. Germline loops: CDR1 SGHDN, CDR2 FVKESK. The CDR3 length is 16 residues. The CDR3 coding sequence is TGTGCCAGCAGCCTAGGACTAGCGGGAGTGTCAGGGACCCAGTACTTC. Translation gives CASSLGLAGVSGTQYF. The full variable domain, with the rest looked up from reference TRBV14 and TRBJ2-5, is EAGVTQFPSHSVIEKGQTVTLRCDPISGHDNLYWYRRVMGKEIKFLLHFVKESKQDESGMPNNRFLAERTGGTYSTLKVQPAELEDSGVYFCASSLGLAGVSGTQYFGPGTRLLVL.

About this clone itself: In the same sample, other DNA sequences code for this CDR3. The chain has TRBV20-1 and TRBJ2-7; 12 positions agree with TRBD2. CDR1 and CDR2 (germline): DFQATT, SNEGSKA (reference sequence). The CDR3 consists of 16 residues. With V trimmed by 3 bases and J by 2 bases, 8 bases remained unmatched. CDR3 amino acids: CSASGLAGGLTYEQYF. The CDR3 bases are TGCAGTGCTAGTGGCCTAGCGGGAGGGCTCACCTACGAGCAGTACTTC.

CDR3 residues: CASSRRTGQGYEQYF. For the CDR3, the DNA is TGTGCCAGTAGTCGTAGGACCGGCCAGGGGTACGAGCAGTACTTC. This chain joins TRBV19 and TRBJ2-7; D may be TRBD1 (6 bases). CDR1 and CDR2 (germline): LNHDA, SQIVND (reference sequence). The CDR3 loop spans 15 amino acids. With 5 bases removed from V and 4 bases from J, the gap between germline ends came to 18 bases.

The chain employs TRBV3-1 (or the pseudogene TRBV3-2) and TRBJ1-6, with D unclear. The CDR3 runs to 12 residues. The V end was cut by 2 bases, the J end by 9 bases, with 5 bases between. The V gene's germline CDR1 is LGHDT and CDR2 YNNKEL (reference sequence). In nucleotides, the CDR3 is TGTGCCAGCAGCCAACCTCGTTCACCCCTCCACTTT. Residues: CASSQPRSPLHF.

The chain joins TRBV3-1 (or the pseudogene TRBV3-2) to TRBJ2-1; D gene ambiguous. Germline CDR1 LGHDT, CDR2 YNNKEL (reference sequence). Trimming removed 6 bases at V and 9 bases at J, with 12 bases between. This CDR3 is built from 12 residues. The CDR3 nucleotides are TGTGCCAGCAGTATTTTCCCCAGTGAGCAGTTCTTC. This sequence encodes CASSIFPSEQFF.

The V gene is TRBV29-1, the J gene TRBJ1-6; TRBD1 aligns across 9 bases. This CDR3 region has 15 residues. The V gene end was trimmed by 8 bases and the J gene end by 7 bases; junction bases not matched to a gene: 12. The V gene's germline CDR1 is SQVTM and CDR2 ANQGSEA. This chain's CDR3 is CSPFQRQGENSPLHF. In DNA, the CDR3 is TGCAGCCCCTTCCAAAGACAGGGGGAGAATTCACCCCTCCACTTT.

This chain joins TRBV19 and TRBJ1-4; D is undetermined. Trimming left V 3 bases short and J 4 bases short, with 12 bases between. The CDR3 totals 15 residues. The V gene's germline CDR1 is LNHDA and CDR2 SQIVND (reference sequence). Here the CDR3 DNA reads TGTGCCAGTAGTATCCGGAGGCTAGATAATGAAAAACTGTTTTTT. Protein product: CASSIRRLDNEKLFF.

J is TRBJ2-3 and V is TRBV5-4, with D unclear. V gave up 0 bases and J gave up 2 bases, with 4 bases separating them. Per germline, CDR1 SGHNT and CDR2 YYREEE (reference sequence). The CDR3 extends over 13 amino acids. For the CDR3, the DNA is TGTGCCAGCAGCTTGGCTCCCACAGATACGCAGTATTTT. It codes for CASSLAPTDTQYF.

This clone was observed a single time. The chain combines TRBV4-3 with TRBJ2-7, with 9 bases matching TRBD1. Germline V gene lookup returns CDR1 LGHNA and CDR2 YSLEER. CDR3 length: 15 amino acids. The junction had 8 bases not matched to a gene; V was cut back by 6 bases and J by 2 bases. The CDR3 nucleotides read TGCGCCAGCAGTTTAGACAGGGGGAATACCTACGAGCAGTACTTC. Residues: CASSLDRGNTYEQYF.

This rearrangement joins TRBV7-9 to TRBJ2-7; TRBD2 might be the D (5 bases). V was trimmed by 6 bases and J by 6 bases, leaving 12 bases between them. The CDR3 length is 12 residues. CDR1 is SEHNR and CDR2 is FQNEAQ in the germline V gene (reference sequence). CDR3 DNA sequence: TGTGCCAGCAGTTCCAGCGGACTCGAGCAGTACTTC. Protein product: CASSSSGLEQYF. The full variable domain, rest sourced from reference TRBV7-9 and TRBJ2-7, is DTGVSQNPRHKITKRGQNVTFRCDPISEHNRLYWYRQTLGQGPEFLTYFQNEAQLEKSRLLSDRFSAERPKGSFSTLEIQRTEQGDSAMYLCASSSSGLEQYFGPGTRLTVT.

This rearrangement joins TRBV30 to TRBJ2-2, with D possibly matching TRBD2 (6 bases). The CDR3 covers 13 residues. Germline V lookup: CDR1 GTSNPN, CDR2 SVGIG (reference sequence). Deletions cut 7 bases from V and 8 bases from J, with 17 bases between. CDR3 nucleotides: TGTGCCTCCACGACTAGAGATCTAGGGGAGCTGTTTTTT. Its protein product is CASTTRDLGELFF. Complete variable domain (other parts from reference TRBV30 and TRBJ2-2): SQTIHQWPATLVQPVGSPLSLECTVEGTSNPNLYWYRQAAGRGLQLLFYSVGIGQISSEVPQNLSASRPQDRQFILSSKKLLLSDSGFYLCASTTRDLGELFFGEGSRLTVL.

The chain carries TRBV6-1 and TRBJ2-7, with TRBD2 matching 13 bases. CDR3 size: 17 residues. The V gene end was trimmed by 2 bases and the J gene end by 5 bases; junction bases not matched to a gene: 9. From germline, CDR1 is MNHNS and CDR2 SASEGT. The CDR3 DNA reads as TGTGCCAGCAGTGAATACACTAGCGGGAGGGCTAGGGACGAGCAGTACTTC. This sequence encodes CASSEYTSGRARDEQYF.

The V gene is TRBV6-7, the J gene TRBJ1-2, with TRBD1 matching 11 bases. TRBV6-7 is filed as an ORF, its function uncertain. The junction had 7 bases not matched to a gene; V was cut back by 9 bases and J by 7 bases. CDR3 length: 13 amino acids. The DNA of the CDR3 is TGTGCCAGACGGACAGGGGGCGGATCTGGCTACACCTTC. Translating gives CARRTGGGSGYTF.

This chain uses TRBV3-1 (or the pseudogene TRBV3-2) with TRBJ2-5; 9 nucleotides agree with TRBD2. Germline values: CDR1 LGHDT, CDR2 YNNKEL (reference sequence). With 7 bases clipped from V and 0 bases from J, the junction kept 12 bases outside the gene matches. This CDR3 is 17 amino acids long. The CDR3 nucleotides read TGTGCCAGCACCAAAAAGGGACTAGCCAGGTACCAAGAGACCCAGTACTTC. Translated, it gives CASTKKGLARYQETQYF.

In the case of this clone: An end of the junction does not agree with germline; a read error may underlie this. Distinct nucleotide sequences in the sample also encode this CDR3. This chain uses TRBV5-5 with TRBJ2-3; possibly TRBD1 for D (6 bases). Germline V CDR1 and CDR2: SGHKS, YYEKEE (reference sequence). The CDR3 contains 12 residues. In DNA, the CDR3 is TGCGCCAGCAGCTTCACAGGGAATACGCAGTATTTT. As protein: CASSFTGNTQYF. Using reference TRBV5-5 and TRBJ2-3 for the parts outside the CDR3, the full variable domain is DAGVTQSPTHLIKTRGQQVTLRCSPISGHKSVSWYQQVLGQGPQFIFQYYEKEERGRGNFPDRFSARQFPNYSSELNVNALLLGDSALYLCASSFTGNTQYFGPGTRLTVL.

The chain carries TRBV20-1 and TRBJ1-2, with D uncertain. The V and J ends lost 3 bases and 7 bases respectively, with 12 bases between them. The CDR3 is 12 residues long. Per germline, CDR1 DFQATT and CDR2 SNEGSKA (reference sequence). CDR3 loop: CSASFGRSGYTF. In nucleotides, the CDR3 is TGCAGTGCTAGTTTTGGGCGTTCTGGCTACACCTTC.

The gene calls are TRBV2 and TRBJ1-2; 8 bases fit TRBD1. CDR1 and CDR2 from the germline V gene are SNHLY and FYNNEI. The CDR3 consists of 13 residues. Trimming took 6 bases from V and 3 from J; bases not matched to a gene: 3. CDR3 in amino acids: CASSVQGDYGYTF. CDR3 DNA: TGTGCCAGCAGCGTACAGGGGGACTATGGCTACACCTTC.